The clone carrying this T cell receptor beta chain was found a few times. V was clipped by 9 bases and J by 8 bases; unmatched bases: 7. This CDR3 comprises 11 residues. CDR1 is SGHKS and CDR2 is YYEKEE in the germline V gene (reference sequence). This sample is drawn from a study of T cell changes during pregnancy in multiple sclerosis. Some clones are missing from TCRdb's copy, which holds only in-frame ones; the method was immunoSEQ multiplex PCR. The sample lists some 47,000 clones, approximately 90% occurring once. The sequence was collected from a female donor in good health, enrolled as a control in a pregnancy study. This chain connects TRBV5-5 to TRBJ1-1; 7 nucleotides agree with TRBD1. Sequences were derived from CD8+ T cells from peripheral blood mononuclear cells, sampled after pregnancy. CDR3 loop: CATWDRQEAFF. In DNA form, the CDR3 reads TGTGCCACGTGGGACAGACAGGAAGCTTTCTTT.